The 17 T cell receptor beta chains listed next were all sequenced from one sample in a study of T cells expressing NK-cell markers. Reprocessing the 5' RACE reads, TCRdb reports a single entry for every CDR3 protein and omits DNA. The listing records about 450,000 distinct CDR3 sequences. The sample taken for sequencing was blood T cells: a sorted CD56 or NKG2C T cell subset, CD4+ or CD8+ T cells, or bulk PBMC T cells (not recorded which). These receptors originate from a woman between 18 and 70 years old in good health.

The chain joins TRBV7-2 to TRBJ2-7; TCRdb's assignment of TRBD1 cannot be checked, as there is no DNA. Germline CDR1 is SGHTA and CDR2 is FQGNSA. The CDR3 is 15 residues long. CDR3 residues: CASSFDPVPVSEQYF.

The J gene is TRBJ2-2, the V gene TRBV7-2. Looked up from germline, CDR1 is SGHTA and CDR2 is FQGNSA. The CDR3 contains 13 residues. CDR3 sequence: CASSLDATGELFF. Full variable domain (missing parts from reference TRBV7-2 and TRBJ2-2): GAGVSQSPSNKVTEKGKDVELRCDPISGHTALYWYRQSLGQGLEFLIYFQGNSAPDKSGLPSDRFSAERTGGSVSTLTIQRTQQEDSAVYLCASSLDATGELFFGEGSRLTVL.

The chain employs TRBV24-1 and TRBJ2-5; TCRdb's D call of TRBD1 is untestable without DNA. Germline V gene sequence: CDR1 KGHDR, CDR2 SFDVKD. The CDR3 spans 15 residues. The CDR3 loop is CATSDFSGSGETQYF.

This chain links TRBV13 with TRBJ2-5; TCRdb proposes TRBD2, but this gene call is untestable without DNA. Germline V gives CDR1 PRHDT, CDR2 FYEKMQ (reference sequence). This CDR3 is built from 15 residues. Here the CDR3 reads CASGQDSGERETQYF. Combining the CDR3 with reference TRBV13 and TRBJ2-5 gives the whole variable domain AAGVIQSPRHLIKEKRETATLKCYPIPRHDTVYWYQQGPGQDPQFLISFYEKMQSDKGSIPDRFSAQQFSDYHSELNMSSLELGDSALYFCASGQDSGERETQYFGPGTRLLVL.

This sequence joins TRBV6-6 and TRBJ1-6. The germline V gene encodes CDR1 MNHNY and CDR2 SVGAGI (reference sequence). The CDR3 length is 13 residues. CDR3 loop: CASRSGPLAPLHF.

This CDR3 reads CSARDLSRGQFF. The genes are TRBV20-1 and TRBJ2-1; TCRdb proposes TRBD1, but this gene call is untestable without DNA. Germline CDR1 DFQATT, CDR2 SNEGSKA (reference sequence). The CDR3 contains 12 residues.

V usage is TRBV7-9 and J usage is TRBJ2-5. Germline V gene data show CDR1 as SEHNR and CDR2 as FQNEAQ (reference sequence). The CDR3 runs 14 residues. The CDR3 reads CASSLVQTPETQYF. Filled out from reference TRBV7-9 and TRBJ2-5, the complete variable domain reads DTGVSQNPRHKITKRGQNVTFRCDPISEHNRLYWYRQTLGQGPEFLTYFQNEAQLEKSRLLSDRFSAERPKGSFSTLEIQRTEQGDSAMYLCASSLVQTPETQYFGPGTRLLVL.

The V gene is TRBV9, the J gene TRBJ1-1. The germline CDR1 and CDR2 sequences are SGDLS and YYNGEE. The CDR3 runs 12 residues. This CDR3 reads CASSVLGGEAFF.

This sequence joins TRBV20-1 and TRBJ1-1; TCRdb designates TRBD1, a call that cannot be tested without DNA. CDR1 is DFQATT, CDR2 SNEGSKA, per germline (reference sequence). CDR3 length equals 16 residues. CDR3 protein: CSARKTGGALNTEAFF.

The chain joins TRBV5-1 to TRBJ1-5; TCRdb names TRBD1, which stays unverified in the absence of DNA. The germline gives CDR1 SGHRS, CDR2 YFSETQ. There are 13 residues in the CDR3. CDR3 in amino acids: CASRGGRNQPQHF.

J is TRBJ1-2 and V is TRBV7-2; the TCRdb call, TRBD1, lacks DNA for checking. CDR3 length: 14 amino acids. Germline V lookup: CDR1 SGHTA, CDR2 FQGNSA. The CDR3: CASSPRTESYGYTF.

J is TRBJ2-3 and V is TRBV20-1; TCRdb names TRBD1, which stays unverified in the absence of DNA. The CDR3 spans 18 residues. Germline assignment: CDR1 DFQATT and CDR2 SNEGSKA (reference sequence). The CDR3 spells CSASGGGLGALGTDTQYF.

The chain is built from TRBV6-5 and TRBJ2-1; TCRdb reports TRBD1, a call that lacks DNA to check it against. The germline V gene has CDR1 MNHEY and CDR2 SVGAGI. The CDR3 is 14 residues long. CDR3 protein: CASSYSIGDREQFF.

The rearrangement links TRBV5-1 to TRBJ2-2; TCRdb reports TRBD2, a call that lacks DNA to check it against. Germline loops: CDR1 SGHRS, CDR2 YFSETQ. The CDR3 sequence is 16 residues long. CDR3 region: CASSDRLAAYTGELFF.

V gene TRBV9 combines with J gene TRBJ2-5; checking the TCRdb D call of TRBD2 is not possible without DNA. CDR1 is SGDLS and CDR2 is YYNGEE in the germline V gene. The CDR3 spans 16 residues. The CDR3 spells CASSVDASGGGQTQYF.

The CDR3 is CASKPGTAHNEKLFF. This chain joins TRBV12-3 or TRBV12-4 and TRBJ1-4; TCRdb selects TRBD1, and the lack of DNA leaves this call unchecked. This CDR3 region has 15 residues.

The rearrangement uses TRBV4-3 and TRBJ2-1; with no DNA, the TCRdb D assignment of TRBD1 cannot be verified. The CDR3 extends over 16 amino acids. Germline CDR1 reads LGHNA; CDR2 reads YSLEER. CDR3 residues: CASSQGTGVYGNEQFF.